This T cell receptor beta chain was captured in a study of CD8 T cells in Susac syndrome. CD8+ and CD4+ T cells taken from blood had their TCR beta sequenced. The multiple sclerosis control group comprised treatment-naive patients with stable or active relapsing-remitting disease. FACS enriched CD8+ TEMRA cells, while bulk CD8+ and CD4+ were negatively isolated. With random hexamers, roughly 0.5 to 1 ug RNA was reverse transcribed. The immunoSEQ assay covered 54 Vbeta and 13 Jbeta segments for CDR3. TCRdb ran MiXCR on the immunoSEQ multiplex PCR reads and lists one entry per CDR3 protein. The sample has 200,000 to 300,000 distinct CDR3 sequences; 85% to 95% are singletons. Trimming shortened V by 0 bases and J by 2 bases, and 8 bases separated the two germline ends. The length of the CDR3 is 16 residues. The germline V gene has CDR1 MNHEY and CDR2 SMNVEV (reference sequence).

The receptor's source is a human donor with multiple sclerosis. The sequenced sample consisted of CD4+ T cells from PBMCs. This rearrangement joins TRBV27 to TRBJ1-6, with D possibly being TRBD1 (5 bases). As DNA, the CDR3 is TGTGCCAGCAGTTTATCAGGGGTGGCCTATAATTCACCCCTCCACTTT. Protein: CASSLSGVAYNSPLHF.